This T cell receptor beta chain derives from a study of shared clonotypes between healthy human individuals. Study context: Each donor's CD8 memory used one plate, CD8 naive two, each CD4 subset three. Study-level results: Clonotype sharing among donors, it was expected, would be affected by sequencing depth.

Using about 190 ng DNA, approximately 30,000 T cell genomes, the sorted-subset replicate PCRs were run. Sequencing was performed with immunoSEQ multiplex PCR; in TCRdb, only in-frame clones are kept and a portion is missing. The table includes about 320,000 clones, around 86% detected once. V gave up 2 bases and J gave up 5 bases, with 15 bases separating them. The CDR3 spans 15 residues. Germline V gene data show CDR1 as MGHDK and CDR2 as SYGVNS. As to this clone: Its cognate antigen is unknown.

The sample was memory CD8+ T cells sorted from blood. Subset denoted: CD45RO+ cells pooled with CCR7-negative TemRA cells. The J gene is TRBJ2-5, the V gene TRBV25-1; D tentatively fits TRBD1 or TRBD2 (6 bases each). The sequence came from a man between 18 and 29 years old in good health. CDR3 amino acids: CASSELGGGGETQYF. Written as DNA, the CDR3 is TGTGCCAGCAGTGAACTGGGCGGAGGGGGTGAGACCCAGTACTTC.